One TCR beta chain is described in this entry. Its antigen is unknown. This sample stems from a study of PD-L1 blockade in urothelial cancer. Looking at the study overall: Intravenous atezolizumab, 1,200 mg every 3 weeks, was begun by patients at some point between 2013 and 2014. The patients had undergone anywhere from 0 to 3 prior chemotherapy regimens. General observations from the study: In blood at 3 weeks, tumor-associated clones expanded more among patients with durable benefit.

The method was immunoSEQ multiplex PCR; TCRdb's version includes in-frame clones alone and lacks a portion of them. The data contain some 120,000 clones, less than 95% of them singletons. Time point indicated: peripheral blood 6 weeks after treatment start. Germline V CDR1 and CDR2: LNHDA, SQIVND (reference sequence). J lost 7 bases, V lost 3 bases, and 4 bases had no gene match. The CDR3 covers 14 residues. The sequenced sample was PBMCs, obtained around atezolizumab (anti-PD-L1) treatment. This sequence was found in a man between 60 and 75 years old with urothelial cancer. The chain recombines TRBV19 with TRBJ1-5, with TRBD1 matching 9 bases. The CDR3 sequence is CASSIGQGRQPQHF. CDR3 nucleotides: TGTGCCAGTAGTATCGGACAGGGGAGACAGCCCCAGCATTTT.